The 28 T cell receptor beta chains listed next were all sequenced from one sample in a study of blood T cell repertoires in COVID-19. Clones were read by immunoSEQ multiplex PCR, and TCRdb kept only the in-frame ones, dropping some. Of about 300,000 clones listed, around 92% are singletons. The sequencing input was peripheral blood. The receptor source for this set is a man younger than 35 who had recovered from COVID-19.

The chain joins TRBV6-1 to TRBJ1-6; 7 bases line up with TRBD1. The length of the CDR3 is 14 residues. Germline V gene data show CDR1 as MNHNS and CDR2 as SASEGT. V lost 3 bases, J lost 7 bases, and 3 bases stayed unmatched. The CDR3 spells CASSDDRENSPLHF. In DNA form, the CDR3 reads TGTGCCAGCAGTGATGACAGGGAAAATTCACCCCTCCACTTT.

The CDR3 region is CASLGGVQETQYF. The DNA for the CDR3 is TGTGCCAGTCTGGGAGGAGTTCAAGAGACCCAGTACTTC. This chain links TRBV6-5 with TRBJ2-5; perhaps TRBD2 as D (6 bases). The CDR3 contains 13 residues. Trimming pared 9 bases from V and 2 bases from J, leaving 13 bases between. The germline gives CDR1 MNHEY, CDR2 SVGAGI.

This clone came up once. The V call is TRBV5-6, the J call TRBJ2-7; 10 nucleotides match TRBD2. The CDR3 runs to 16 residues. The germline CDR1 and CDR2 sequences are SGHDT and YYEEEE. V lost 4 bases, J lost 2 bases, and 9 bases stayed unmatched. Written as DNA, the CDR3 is TGTGCCAGCAGCCGGCAAGGACTAGCGGTCCCCTACGAGCAGTACTTC. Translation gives CASSRQGLAVPYEQYF.

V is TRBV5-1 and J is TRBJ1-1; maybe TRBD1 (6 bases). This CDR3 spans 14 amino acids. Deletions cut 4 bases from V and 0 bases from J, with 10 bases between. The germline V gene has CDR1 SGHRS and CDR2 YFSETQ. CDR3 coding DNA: TGCGCCAGCAGCCGGGACAAGATGAACACTGAAGCTTTCTTT. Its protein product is CASSRDKMNTEAFF.

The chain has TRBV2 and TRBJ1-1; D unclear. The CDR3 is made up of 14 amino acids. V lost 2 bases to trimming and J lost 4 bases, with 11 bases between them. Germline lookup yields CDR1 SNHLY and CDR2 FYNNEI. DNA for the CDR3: TGTGCCAGCAGTGAATTGCAGAGGCCCACTGAAGCTTTCTTT. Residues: CASSELQRPTEAFF.

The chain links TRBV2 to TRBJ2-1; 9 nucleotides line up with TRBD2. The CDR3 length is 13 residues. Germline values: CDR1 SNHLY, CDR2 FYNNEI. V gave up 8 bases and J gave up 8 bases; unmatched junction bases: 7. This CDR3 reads CASGGTSSDEQFF. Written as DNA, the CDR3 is TGTGCCAGCGGAGGGACTAGCAGCGATGAGCAGTTCTTC.

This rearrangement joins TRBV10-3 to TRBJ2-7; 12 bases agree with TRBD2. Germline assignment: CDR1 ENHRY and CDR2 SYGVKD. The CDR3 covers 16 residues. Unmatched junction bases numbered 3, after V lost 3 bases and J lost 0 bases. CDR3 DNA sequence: TGTGCCATCAGTGAAGGGACTAGCGGGTTCTCCTACGAGCAGTACTTC. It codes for CAISEGTSGFSYEQYF.

CDR3 bases: TGTGCCAGCAGTGAGTATCATGGCGGGAGCAGCTATACGCAGTATTTT. Protein sequence: CASSEYHGGSSYTQYF. The V and J genes are TRBV6-1 and TRBJ2-3; TRBD2 matches 7 bases. V gave up 3 bases and J gave up 7 bases; unmatched junction bases: 13. The germline V gene has CDR1 MNHNS and CDR2 SASEGT. The CDR3 consists of 16 residues.

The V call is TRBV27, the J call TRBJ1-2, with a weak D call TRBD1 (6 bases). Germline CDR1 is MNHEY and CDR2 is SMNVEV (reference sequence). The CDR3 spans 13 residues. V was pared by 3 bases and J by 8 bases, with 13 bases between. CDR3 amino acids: CASSFGQGSGYTF. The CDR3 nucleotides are TGTGCCAGCAGTTTTGGGCAGGGGTCGGGCTACACCTTC.

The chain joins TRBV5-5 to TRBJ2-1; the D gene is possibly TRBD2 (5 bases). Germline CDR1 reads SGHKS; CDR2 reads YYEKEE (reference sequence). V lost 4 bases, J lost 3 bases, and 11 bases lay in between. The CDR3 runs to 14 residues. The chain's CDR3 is CASSLDFLYNEQFF. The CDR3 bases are TGTGCCAGCAGCCTGGACTTCCTCTACAATGAGCAGTTCTTC. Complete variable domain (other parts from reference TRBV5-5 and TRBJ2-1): DAGVTQSPTHLIKTRGQQVTLRCSPISGHKSVSWYQQVLGQGPQFIFQYYEKEERGRGNFPDRFSARQFPNYSSELNVNALLLGDSALYLCASSLDFLYNEQFFGPGTRLTVL.

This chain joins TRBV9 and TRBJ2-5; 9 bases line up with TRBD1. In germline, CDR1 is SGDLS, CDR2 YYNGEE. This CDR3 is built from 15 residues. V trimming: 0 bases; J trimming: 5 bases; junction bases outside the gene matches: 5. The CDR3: CASSVVDRGRETQYF. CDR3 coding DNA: TGTGCCAGCAGCGTAGTGGACAGGGGACGGGAGACCCAGTACTTC.

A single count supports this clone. CDR3 protein: CASSKAMGQGLREPQHF. CDR3 bases: TGTGCCAGCAGCAAAGCAATGGGACAGGGGCTACGGGAGCCCCAGCATTTT. The J gene is TRBJ1-5, the V gene TRBV21-1; the table assigns TRBD1, which was not confirmed against the DNA. TRBV21-1 is reported as a pseudogene. The CDR3 is 17 amino acids.

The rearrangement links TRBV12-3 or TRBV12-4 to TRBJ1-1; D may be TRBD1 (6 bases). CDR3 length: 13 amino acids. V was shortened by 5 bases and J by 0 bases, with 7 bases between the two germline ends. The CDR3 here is CASSGQLNTEAFF. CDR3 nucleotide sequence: TGTGCCAGCAGTGGACAGTTGAACACTGAAGCTTTCTTT.

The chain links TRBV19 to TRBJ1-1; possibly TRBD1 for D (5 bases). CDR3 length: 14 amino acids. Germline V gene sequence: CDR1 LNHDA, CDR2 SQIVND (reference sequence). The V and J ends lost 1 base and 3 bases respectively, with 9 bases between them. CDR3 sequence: CASSIGTGHTEAFF. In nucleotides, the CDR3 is TGTGCCAGTAGTATAGGTACAGGACACACTGAAGCTTTCTTT.

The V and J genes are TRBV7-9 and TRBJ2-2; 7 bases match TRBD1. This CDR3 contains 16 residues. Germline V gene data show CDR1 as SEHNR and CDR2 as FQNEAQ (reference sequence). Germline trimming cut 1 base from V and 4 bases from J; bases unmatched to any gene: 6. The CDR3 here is CASSLGSGGITGELFF. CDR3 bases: TGTGCCAGCAGCTTAGGGTCAGGGGGAATCACCGGGGAGCTGTTTTTT.

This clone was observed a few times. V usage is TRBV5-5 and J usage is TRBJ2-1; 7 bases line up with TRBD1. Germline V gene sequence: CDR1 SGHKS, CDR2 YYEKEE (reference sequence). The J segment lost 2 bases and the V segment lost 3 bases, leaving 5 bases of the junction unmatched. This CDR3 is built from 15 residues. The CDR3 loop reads CASSSRDRTYNEQFF. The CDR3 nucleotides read TGTGCCAGCAGCTCCCGGGACAGAACCTACAATGAGCAGTTCTTC.

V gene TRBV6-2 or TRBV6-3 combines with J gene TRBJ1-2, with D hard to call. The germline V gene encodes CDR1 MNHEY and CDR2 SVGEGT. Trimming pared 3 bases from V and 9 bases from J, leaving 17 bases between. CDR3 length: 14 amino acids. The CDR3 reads CASSYSREAMSYTF. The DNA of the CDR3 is TGTGCCAGCAGTTATTCGAGGGAGGCCATGAGCTACACCTTC.

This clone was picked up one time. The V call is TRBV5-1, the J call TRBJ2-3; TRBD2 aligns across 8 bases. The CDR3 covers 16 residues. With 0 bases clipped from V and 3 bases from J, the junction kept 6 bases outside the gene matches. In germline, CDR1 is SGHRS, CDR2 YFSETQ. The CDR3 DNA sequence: TGCGCCAGCAGCTTGGCCGGGGCTAGCGGGACAGATACGCAGTATTTT. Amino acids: CASSLAGASGTDTQYF.

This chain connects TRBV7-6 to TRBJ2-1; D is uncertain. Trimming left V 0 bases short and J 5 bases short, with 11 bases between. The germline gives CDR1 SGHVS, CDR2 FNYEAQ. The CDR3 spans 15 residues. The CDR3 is CASSLASYLHNEQFF. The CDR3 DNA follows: TGTGCCAGCAGCTTAGCGAGTTACCTACACAATGAGCAGTTCTTC.

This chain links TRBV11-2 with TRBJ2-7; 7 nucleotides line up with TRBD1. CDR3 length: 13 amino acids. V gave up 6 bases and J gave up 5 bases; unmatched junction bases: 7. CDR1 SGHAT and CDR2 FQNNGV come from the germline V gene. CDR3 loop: CASSLDRIHEQYF. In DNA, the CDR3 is TGTGCCAGCAGTTTGGACAGGATCCACGAGCAGTACTTC.

CDR3 coding DNA: TGTGCCAGCAGTTCGGGGGCCTATAATTCACCCCTCCACTTT. This codes for CASSSGAYNSPLHF. V gene TRBV27 combines with J gene TRBJ1-6; maybe TRBD1 (5 bases). V gave up 4 bases and J gave up 2 bases, with 6 bases separating them. The CDR3 length is 14 residues. Germline V gene sequence: CDR1 MNHEY, CDR2 SMNVEV (reference sequence).

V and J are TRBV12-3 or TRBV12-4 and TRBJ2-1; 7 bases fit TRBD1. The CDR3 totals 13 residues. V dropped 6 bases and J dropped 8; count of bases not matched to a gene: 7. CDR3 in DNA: TGTGCCAGCAGACGACAGGGCGACCATGAGCAGTTCTTC. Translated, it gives CASRRQGDHEQFF.

CDR3 DNA sequence: TGTGCCAGCAGCGTAGGCTCCAGGGGGATAAATGAGCAGTTCTTC. It yields the protein CASSVGSRGINEQFF. The chain carries TRBV9 and TRBJ2-1, with TRBD1 matching 7 bases. CDR1 is SGDLS, CDR2 YYNGEE, per germline. This CDR3 has 15 residues. J lost 7 bases, V lost 0 bases, and 7 bases had no gene match.

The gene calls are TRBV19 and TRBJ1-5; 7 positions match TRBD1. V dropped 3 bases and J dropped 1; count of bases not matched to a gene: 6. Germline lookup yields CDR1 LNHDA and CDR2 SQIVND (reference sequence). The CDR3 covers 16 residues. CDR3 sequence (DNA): TGTGCCAGTAGTATTGGGACAGAACGGAGCAATCAGCCCCAGCATTTT. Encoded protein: CASSIGTERSNQPQHF. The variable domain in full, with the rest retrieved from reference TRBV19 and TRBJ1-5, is DGGITQSPKYLFRKEGQNVTLSCEQNLNHDAMYWYRQDPGQGLRLIYYSQIVNDFQKGDIAEGYSVSREKKESFPLTVTSAQKNPTAFYLCASSIGTERSNQPQHFGDGTRLSIL.

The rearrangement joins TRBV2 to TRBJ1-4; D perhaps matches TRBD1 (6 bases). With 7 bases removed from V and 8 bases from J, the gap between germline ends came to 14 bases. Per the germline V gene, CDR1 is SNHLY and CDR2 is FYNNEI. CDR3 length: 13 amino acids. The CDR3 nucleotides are TGTGCCAGCACGGCGAGGGGGAACGAAAAACTGTTTTTT. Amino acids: CASTARGNEKLFF.

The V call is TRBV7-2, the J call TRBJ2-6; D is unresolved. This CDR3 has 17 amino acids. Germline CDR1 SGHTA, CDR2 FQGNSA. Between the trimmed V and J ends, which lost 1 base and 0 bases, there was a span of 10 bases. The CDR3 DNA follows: TGTGCCAGCAGCTTAGATGGCACCAGCTCTGGGGCCAACGTCCTGACTTTC. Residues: CASSLDGTSSGANVLTF. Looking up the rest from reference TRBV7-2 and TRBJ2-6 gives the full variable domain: GAGVSQSPSNKVTEKGKDVELRCDPISGHTALYWYRQSLGQGLEFLIYFQGNSAPDKSGLPSDRFSAERTGGSVSTLTIQRTQQEDSAVYLCASSLDGTSSGANVLTFGAGSRLTVL.

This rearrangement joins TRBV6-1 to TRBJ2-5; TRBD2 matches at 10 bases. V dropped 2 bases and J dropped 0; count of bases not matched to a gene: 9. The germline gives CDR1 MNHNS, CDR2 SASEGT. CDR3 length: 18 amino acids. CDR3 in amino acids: CASSEHILAGAYQETQYF. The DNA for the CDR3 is TGTGCCAGCAGTGAACACATTCTAGCGGGAGCCTACCAAGAGACCCAGTACTTC.

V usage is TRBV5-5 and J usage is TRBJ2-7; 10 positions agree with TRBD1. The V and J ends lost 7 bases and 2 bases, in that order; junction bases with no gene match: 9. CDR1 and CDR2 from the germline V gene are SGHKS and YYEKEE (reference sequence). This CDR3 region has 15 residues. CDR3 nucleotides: TGTGCCAGCTCCTGGGCGGGACAGGGGACCTACGAGCAGTACTTC. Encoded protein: CASSWAGQGTYEQYF.